The rows below give T cell receptor beta chains drawn from one sample of a study of T cell repertoires in cytomegalovirus infection. TCRdb re-derived calls from the reads in MiXCR, one entry per CDR3 protein. The sample has fewer than 200,000 distinct CDR3 sequences; over 13% are singletons. The sample comprised PBMCs. The receptors here all came from a human donor in good health (CMV status not recorded). Some clones in this sample may be carry-over from other donors' samples. Each CDR3 is given with its conserved first and last residue.

CDR3	length	V	J
CASSLDTMDGYTF	13	TRBV4-1	TRBJ1-2
CASSIRFGDEQFF	13	TRBV7-3	TRBJ2-1
CASGLVTREGGYPYEQYF	18	TRBV12-5	TRBJ2-7
CSVVTGANVLTF	12	TRBV29-1	TRBJ2-6
CSARQFAEAFF	11	TRBV20-1	TRBJ1-1
CASSTPSRGLEAFF	14	TRBV7-9	TRBJ1-1
CASRIGGTGELFF	13	TRBV7-2	TRBJ2-2
CASGFSEQFF	10	TRBV6-1	TRBJ2-1
CASSPKGAGNIQYF	14	TRBV7-9	TRBJ2-4
CASSFRPTEAFF	12	TRBV2	TRBJ1-1
CASRDRGYGYTF	12	TRBV6-5	TRBJ1-2
CASSLASGRSTDTQYF	16	TRBV7-2	TRBJ2-3
CSARVGPQNTEAFF	14	TRBV20-1	TRBJ1-1
CATSDPPPAEGAGELFF	17	TRBV24-1	TRBJ2-2
CASSSTGWTEAFF	13	TRBV7-3	TRBJ1-1
CAISESDSNQPQHF	14	TRBV10-3	TRBJ1-5
CASRRDRGDTEAFF	14	TRBV7-2	TRBJ1-1
CSAYPGAALSNYGYTF	16	TRBV20-1	TRBJ1-2
CASSSQGPGANVLTF	15	TRBV19	TRBJ2-6
CASSPTTDSNQPQHF	15	TRBV5-1	TRBJ1-5
CASSNARGWNTEAFF	15	TRBV9	TRBJ1-1
CASSLLGGGQNIQYF	15	TRBV5-5	TRBJ2-4
CASSLAYSSYEQYF	14	TRBV5-1	TRBJ2-7
CASSPRGGDTGELFF	15	TRBV5-4	TRBJ2-2
CASSFTTGVNTEAFF	15	TRBV7-2	TRBJ1-1
CASSTDPNTEAFF	13	TRBV12-3/TRBV12-4	TRBJ1-1
CASSIVAGLNTEAFF	15	TRBV19	TRBJ1-1
CASSLGRKTYEQYF	14	TRBV7-2	TRBJ2-7
CASSPDRTEAFF	12	TRBV4-1	TRBJ1-1
CASSLGGDTPYF	12	TRBV12-3/TRBV12-4	TRBJ2-3
CASSYRSYEQYF	12	TRBV11-2	TRBJ2-7
CASSSQAYEQYF	12	TRBV7-6	TRBJ2-7
CASQQQNSYNSPLHF	15	TRBV27	TRBJ1-6